The source of this T cell receptor beta chain is a study of CD8+CD57+ T cells in acquired aplastic anemia. The use of genomic DNA as template underpinned the TCR beta VDJ and CDR3 profiling. One entry per CDR3 protein, called by TCRdb with MiXCR from the reads. The sample shows over 150,000 distinct CDR3 sequences, approximately 50% of them seen only once. The CDR3 totals 13 residues. In germline, CDR1 is SGHKS, CDR2 YYEKEE (reference sequence). This clonotype was found a few times. The specimen was sorted CD4+, CD8+, or CD8+CD57+ T cells (not recorded which) from PBMCs. This clonotype was sampled from a human donor in good health, serving as a control. The chain couples TRBV5-5 to TRBJ1-1; no clear D gene. The CDR3 nucleotides are TGTGCTGGCAGCTTGTGGGTTAACACTGAAGCTTTCTTT. Amino acid sequence: CAGSLWVNTEAFF.